The rows below give T cell receptor beta chains drawn from one sample of a study of T cell responses to AZD1222 COVID-19 vaccine. TCRdb's table, derived via immunoSEQ multiplex PCR, lists solely in-frame clones and lacks some. The table records 65,000 to 95,000 clones, roughly nine tenths of them present only once. The input for sequencing was peripheral blood, taken on day 0 of MenACWY control vaccination. These receptors originate from an adult in good health. Both conserved end residues are part of each CDR3. D genes are given only for firm matches. For some rows the clone size is stated as once, few or many, or as a class when expanded; others skip it.

>TRBV2|NA|TRBJ2-1|NA|11
CASSDGAKQFF
TGTGCCAGCAGTGACGGGGCCAAGCAGTTCTTC
>TRBV2|NA|TRBJ1-6|TRBD1|15
CASSSGTGDNSPLHF
TGTGCCAGCAGCTCCGGGACAGGGGATAATTCACCCCTCCACTTT
>TRBV7-2|NA|TRBJ2-1|TRBD1|16
CASRETGTVNHNEQFF
TGTGCCAGCAGGGAGACCGGGACAGTAAACCACAATGAGCAGTTCTTC
>TRBV5-1|few|TRBJ2-7|TRBD1|14
CASSLVGGVYEQYF
TGCGCCAGCAGCTTGGTAGGGGGCGTCTACGAGCAGTACTTC
>TRBV3-1/TRBV3-2|NA|TRBJ2-2|TRBD1|16
CASSQGDRGNTGELFF
TGTGCCAGCAGCCAAGGGGACAGGGGGAACACCGGGGAGCTGTTTTTT
>TRBV4-3|NA|TRBJ2-7|TRBD1|15
CASSRETGVAYEQYF
TGCGCCAGCAGCCGAGAGACAGGGGTGGCCTACGAGCAGTACTTC
>TRBV19|NA|TRBJ1-6|NA|16
CASSISSGTLNSPLHF
TGTGCCAGTAGTATTTCATCCGGGACCCTTAATTCACCCCTCCACTTT
>TRBV7-3|few|TRBJ1-4|NA|14
CASSQYLGPEKLFF
TGTGCCAGCAGCCAGTACTTGGGGCCCGAAAAACTGTTTTTT
>TRBV7-2|NA|TRBJ2-7|NA|12
CASSLGVYEQYF
TGTGCCAGCAGCTTAGGGGTCTACGAGCAGTACTTC
>TRBV13|NA|TRBJ2-3|NA|16
CASSLGGMLATDTQYF
TGTGCCAGCAGCTTAGGCGGGATGTTGGCAACAGATACGCAGTATTTT
>TRBV3-1/TRBV3-2|few|TRBJ1-1|NA|17
CASSQDRGVGADTEAFF
TGTGCCAGCAGCCAAGATAGGGGTGTGGGTGCTGACACTGAAGCTTTCTTT
>TRBV5-4|NA|TRBJ2-1|TRBD2|16
CASSLAGASSYNEQFF
TGTGCCAGCAGTCTAGCGGGGGCGAGCTCCTACAATGAGCAGTTCTTC
>TRBV15|NA|TRBJ2-5|NA|12
CATSRDGGTQYF
TGTGCCACCAGCAGAGATGGCGGGACCCAGTACTTC
>TRBV19|NA|TRBJ1-5|NA|13
CASRPPGNQPQHF
TGTGCCAGTAGACCCCCAGGGAATCAGCCCCAGCATTTT
>TRBV24-1|NA|TRBJ1-1|NA|12
CATSGTATEAFF
TGTGCCACCAGTGGGACGGCCACTGAAGCTTTCTTT
>TRBV7-9|NA|TRBJ1-2|TRBD1|16
CASSSRTGLSNYGYTF
TGTGCCAGCAGCTCTCGGACAGGCCTCTCTAACTATGGCTACACCTTC
>TRBV28|few|TRBJ2-6|NA|16
CASSLEGVSGANVLTF
TGTGCCAGCAGTTTAGAGGGGGTCTCTGGGGCCAACGTCCTGACTTTC
>TRBV6-4|NA|TRBJ2-3|TRBD2|15
CASSESGGAADTQYF
TGTGCCAGCAGTGAAAGCGGGGGGGCCGCAGATACGCAGTATTTT
>TRBV28|NA|TRBJ2-2|NA|14
CASSQSRGTGELFF
TGTGCCAGCAGCCAGAGTCGGGGAACCGGGGAGCTGTTTTTT
>TRBV7-2|once|TRBJ2-5|NA|13
CASSLAIQETQYF
TGTGCCAGCAGCTTGGCTATCCAAGAGACCCAGTACTTC
>TRBV7-7|NA|TRBJ2-5|TRBD2|14
CASSKAGAQETQYF
TGTGCCAGCAGCAAAGCGGGGGCCCAAGAGACCCAGTACTTC
>TRBV6-1|NA|TRBJ2-6|NA|17
CASSADSAGFGANVLTF
TGTGCCAGCAGTGCCGACAGTGCGGGATTTGGGGCCAACGTCCTGACTTTC
>TRBV2|NA|TRBJ1-6|NA|15
CASGRQDPRDSPLHF
TGTGCCAGCGGACGGCAGGATCCCCGGGATTCACCCCTCCACTTT
>TRBV28|NA|TRBJ1-3|TRBD1|14
CASSLRGPGNTIYF
TGTGCCAGCAGTTTAAGGGGGCCTGGAAACACCATATATTTT
>TRBV6-5|NA|TRBJ2-5|NA|14
CASSYPGAQETQYF
TGTGCCAGCAGTTACCCCGGGGCCCAAGAGACCCAGTACTTC
>TRBV28|NA|TRBJ2-5|TRBD2|14
CASTFGGGQETQYF
TGTGCCAGCACCTTTGGCGGGGGACAAGAGACCCAGTACTTC
>TRBV6-5|NA|TRBJ1-6|TRBD1|14
CASSPGTGESPLHF
TGTGCCAGCAGTCCCGGGACAGGGGAGTCACCCCTCCACTTT